This TCR beta chain was sequenced in a study of low-dose radiotherapy and immunotherapy resistance in tumors. There are many counts of this clonotype. Germline V lookup: CDR1 SNHLY, CDR2 FYNNEI. Trimming shortened V by 5 bases and J by 3 bases, and 7 bases separated the two germline ends. The CDR3 contains 13 residues. Specified time point: before trial treatment. First-strand cDNA relied on TRAV- and TRBV-specific primers spanning alpha and beta chains. With a V-primer adapter and a constant-region primer, TCRs were amplified for about 20 PCR cycles. In vitro transcription was used to amplify the isolated mRNA. Using its own MiXCR run on the reads, TCRdb lists one record per CDR3 protein. The sample has 80,000 to 90,000 distinct CDR3 sequences, roughly a sixth seen once.

Sequencing was performed on PBMCs, taken before treatment. The TCR was taken from a male donor with prostate cancer. The chain carries TRBV2 and TRBJ1-4; D possibly corresponds to TRBD1 (5 bases). The CDR3 reads CASSLGPNEKLFF. As DNA, the CDR3 is TGTGCCAGCAGTCTGGGGCCTAATGAAAAACTGTTTTTT. Full variable domain (rest looked up from reference TRBV2 and TRBJ1-4): EPEVTQTPSHQVTQMGQEVILRCVPISNHLYFYWYRQILGQKVEFLVSFYNNEISEKSEIFDDQFSVERPDGSNFTLKIRSTKLEDSAMYFCASSLGPNEKLFFGSGTQLSVL.